This is a list of T cell receptor beta chains from one sample in a study of shared clonotypes between healthy human individuals. Repertoires were generated with immunoSEQ multiplex PCR, while TCRdb's copy carries only in-frame clones and drops some. In the table there are roughly 2 million clones, approximately 94% of which are singletons. Sequenced: naive CD8+ T cells sorted from blood. The receptors originated from a man aged 18-30 years in good health. Each CDR3 is given with its conserved first and last residue. The D gene is left open where the match is weak. A row's size may be missing; if present it is once, few, many or a size class.

abundance: once; j_gene: TRBJ1-2; d_gene: NA; v_gene: TRBV9; CDR3nt: TGTGCCAGCAGCACTTCCGGGGGGTTAAGCTACACCTTC; CDR3aa: CASSTSGGLSYTF
abundance: NA; j_gene: TRBJ2-2; d_gene: NA; v_gene: TRBV7-9; CDR3nt: TGTGCCAGCAGCTTGGGGGTGACGAACACCGGGGAGCTGTTTTTT; CDR3aa: CASSLGVTNTGELFF
abundance: NA; j_gene: TRBJ2-7; d_gene: TRBD2; v_gene: TRBV29-1; CDR3nt: TGCAGCGCGAGGGGCGGGAGTATCAACGAGCAGTACTTC; CDR3aa: CSARGGSINEQYF
abundance: NA; j_gene: TRBJ2-7; d_gene: NA; v_gene: TRBV28; CDR3nt: TGTGCCAGCAGTTTATGGGACAGCCGAGAGCAGTACTTC; CDR3aa: CASSLWDSREQYF
abundance: NA; j_gene: TRBJ1-2; d_gene: NA; v_gene: TRBV2; CDR3nt: TGTGCCAGCAGTGACCGGGACACTCACTATGGCTACACCTTC; CDR3aa: CASSDRDTHYGYTF
abundance: NA; j_gene: TRBJ1-6; d_gene: NA; v_gene: TRBV6-5; CDR3nt: TGTGCCAGCAGTTATCGGGAAGGGTATAATTCACCCCTCCACTTT; CDR3aa: CASSYREGYNSPLHF
abundance: NA; j_gene: TRBJ2-7; d_gene: NA; v_gene: TRBV28; CDR3nt: TGTGCCAGCAGTCCCAGGGGAGCCTACGAGCAGTACTTC; CDR3aa: CASSPRGAYEQYF
abundance: once; j_gene: TRBJ2-7; d_gene: TRBD1; v_gene: TRBV27; CDR3nt: TGTGCCAGCAGTTTGATCGGGACAGGCAGCTCCTACGAGCAGTACTTC; CDR3aa: CASSLIGTGSSYEQYF
abundance: NA; j_gene: TRBJ2-5; d_gene: NA; v_gene: TRBV5-6; CDR3nt: TGTGCCAGCAGCTCAGTACAGGACTTCCAAGAGACCCAGTACTTC; CDR3aa: CASSSVQDFQETQYF
abundance: NA; j_gene: TRBJ2-1; d_gene: TRBD2; v_gene: TRBV30; CDR3nt: TGTGCCTGGAACCCTAGCGGGGATGAGCAGTTCTTC; CDR3aa: CAWNPSGDEQFF
abundance: NA; j_gene: TRBJ2-7; d_gene: NA; v_gene: TRBV13; CDR3nt: TGTGCCAGCAGCTTAGGCTCGGAGGGTTTCCCCGCCTACGAGCAGTACTTC; CDR3aa: CASSLGSEGFPAYEQYF
abundance: NA; j_gene: TRBJ2-7; d_gene: TRBD2; v_gene: TRBV7-2; CDR3nt: TGTGCCACTCCTAAGTCCGGGACTAGCGGGAGAGGTAACTACGAGCAGTACTTC; CDR3aa: CATPKSGTSGRGNYEQYF
abundance: few; j_gene: TRBJ1-1; d_gene: NA; v_gene: TRBV7-2; CDR3nt: TGTGCCAGCAGCCCACAGGGAAACACTGAAGCTTTCTTT; CDR3aa: CASSPQGNTEAFF
abundance: once; j_gene: TRBJ2-7; d_gene: NA; v_gene: TRBV5-6; CDR3nt: TGTGCCAGCAAGCCGTACGGGGGCTACGAGCAGTACTTC; CDR3aa: CASKPYGGYEQYF
abundance: NA; j_gene: TRBJ1-2; d_gene: NA; v_gene: TRBV4-1; CDR3nt: TGCGCCACCACCAGTCAGACGGGAATTAACTATGGCTACACCTTC; CDR3aa: CATTSQTGINYGYTF
abundance: NA; j_gene: TRBJ2-7; d_gene: NA; v_gene: TRBV7-2; CDR3nt: TGTGCCAGCAGCTGGGACACCGCCTACGAGCAGTACTTC; CDR3aa: CASSWDTAYEQYF
abundance: NA; j_gene: TRBJ2-1; d_gene: TRBD1; v_gene: TRBV12-5; CDR3nt: TGTGCTAGTGGTTTGGGGACAGGGGGTCATGAGCAGTTCTTC; CDR3aa: CASGLGTGGHEQFF
abundance: NA; j_gene: TRBJ1-1; d_gene: NA; v_gene: TRBV2; CDR3nt: TGTGCCAGCAGTGAAGCGCGGTCGGGGACGGCTTTCTTT; CDR3aa: CASSEARSGTAFF
abundance: NA; j_gene: TRBJ2-7; d_gene: TRBD1; v_gene: TRBV6-5; CDR3nt: TGTGCCAGCAGTCCCGGACAGGCTCTATCCTACGAGCAGTACTTC; CDR3aa: CASSPGQALSYEQYF
abundance: once; j_gene: TRBJ2-5; d_gene: TRBD2; v_gene: TRBV7-9; CDR3nt: TGTGCCAGCAGCTTAGAATGGGGTAGCGGGGCTCAAGAGACCCAGTACTTC; CDR3aa: CASSLEWGSGAQETQYF
abundance: NA; j_gene: TRBJ1-6; d_gene: NA; v_gene: TRBV11-2; CDR3nt: TGTGCCAGCAGCACCTGGTGGGACCATAATAATTCACCCCTCCACTTT; CDR3aa: CASSTWWDHNNSPLHF
abundance: NA; j_gene: TRBJ2-3; d_gene: NA; v_gene: TRBV9; CDR3nt: TGTGCCAGCAGCTCTTACACAGATACGCAGTATTTT; CDR3aa: CASSSYTDTQYF
abundance: NA; j_gene: TRBJ2-3; d_gene: NA; v_gene: TRBV13; CDR3nt: TGTGCCAGCAGCTTAGGATTTGATACGCAGTATTTT; CDR3aa: CASSLGFDTQYF
abundance: NA; j_gene: TRBJ2-1; d_gene: NA; v_gene: TRBV25-1; CDR3nt: TGTGCCAGCAGTGGGGACTTTTTAGGCTATGAGCAGTTCTTC; CDR3aa: CASSGDFLGYEQFF
abundance: NA; j_gene: TRBJ2-7; d_gene: NA; v_gene: TRBV9; CDR3nt: TGTGCCAGCAGCGTATGGGACGGCTCCTACGAGCAGTACTTC; CDR3aa: CASSVWDGSYEQYF
abundance: NA; j_gene: TRBJ2-7; d_gene: NA; v_gene: TRBV6-5; CDR3nt: TGTGCCAGCAGTTACTCTTCAGGCCCCTACGAGCAGTACTTC; CDR3aa: CASSYSSGPYEQYF
abundance: NA; j_gene: TRBJ1-1; d_gene: NA; v_gene: TRBV19; CDR3nt: TGTGCCAGTAGTCCCACCTCATATACCAACACTGAAGCTTTCTTT; CDR3aa: CASSPTSYTNTEAFF
abundance: once; j_gene: TRBJ1-2; d_gene: NA; v_gene: TRBV13; CDR3nt: TGTGCCAGCAGCTTAGCATCGACACCTGATGGCTACACCTTC; CDR3aa: CASSLASTPDGYTF
abundance: NA; j_gene: TRBJ1-2; d_gene: TRBD1; v_gene: TRBV5-1; CDR3nt: TGCGCCAGCGACACAGGGGAAAATAACTATGGCTACACCTTC; CDR3aa: CASDTGENNYGYTF
abundance: NA; j_gene: TRBJ1-1; d_gene: NA; v_gene: TRBV10-3; CDR3nt: TGTGCCATCAGTGAAGCAGGGACGGGGTTGGACACTGAAGCTTTCTTT; CDR3aa: CAISEAGTGLDTEAFF
abundance: NA; j_gene: TRBJ1-2; d_gene: NA; v_gene: TRBV4-3; CDR3nt: TGCGCCAGCAGCCAAGATCCCGGGGTGGACTTCAACTATGGCTACACCTTC; CDR3aa: CASSQDPGVDFNYGYTF